This is a list of T cell receptor beta chains from one sample in a study of control samples from healthy donors and cancer patients. Generated by immunoSEQ multiplex PCR, the TCRdb table keeps only in-frame clones and is missing some. The repertoire includes approximately 120,000 clones, about 90% of them detected once, and around 2% sits in the top ten. The specimen was blood. The receptor set was obtained from a young man in good health. The CDR3 runs from the conserved cysteine through the conserved F or W. D genes are given only for firm matches. Clone size, where shown, is once, few, many, or a class for clones that have expanded.

-	TRBD1	TRBV10-3	TRBJ1-3	CAISAFTGDGGNTIYF	TGTGCCATCAGTGCTTTTACAGGGGACGGTGGAAACACCATATATTTT
-	-	TRBV5-1	TRBJ2-5	CASSLEASSRETQYF	TGCGCCAGCAGCTTGGAGGCTAGCTCTAGGGAGACCCAGTACTTC
-	TRBD2	TRBV5-1	TRBJ2-7	CASSPGLSSYEQYF	TGCGCCAGCAGCCCGGGACTAAGCTCCTACGAGCAGTACTTC
-	-	TRBV7-9	TRBJ1-2	CASSIRRYGYTF	TGTGCCAGCAGTATCAGACGCTATGGCTACACCTTC
once	-	TRBV13	TRBJ2-7	CASSLEGLTYEQYF	TGTGCCAGCAGCTTAGAGGGCTTGACCTACGAGCAGTACTTC
-	-	TRBV7-2	TRBJ1-4	CASRTARGPTVEEKLFF	TGTGCCAGCAGAACAGCTAGGGGCCCTACGGTAGAGGAAAAACTGTTTTTT
-	TRBD2	TRBV6-4	TRBJ2-3	CASSDMGLAGDTQYF	TGTGCCAGCAGTGACATGGGACTAGCGGGTGATACGCAGTATTTT
-	-	TRBV21-1	TRBJ1-2	CASSLSRGQNYGYTF	TGTGCCAGCAGCCTGAGCAGGGGGCAAAACTATGGCTACACCTTC
-	-	TRBV27	TRBJ1-5	CASSLSLVRNQPQHF	TGTGCCAGCAGTTTATCCCTAGTCCGCAATCAGCCCCAGCATTTT
-	-	TRBV19	TRBJ1-4	CASTGVLNEKLFF	TGTGCCAGTACAGGGGTTCTCAATGAAAAACTGTTTTTT
-	TRBD1	TRBV18	TRBJ1-3	CASSRTGLRNTIYF	TGTGCCAGCTCACGGACAGGCCTCCGAAACACCATATATTTT
-	-	TRBV20-1	TRBJ1-3	CSARSGNTIYF	TGCAGTGCTAGATCAGGAAACACCATATATTTT
-	-	TRBV10-3	TRBJ1-5	CAISESTGSLQPQHF	TGTGCCATCAGTGAGTCAACAGGGAGCCTTCAGCCCCAGCATTTT
-	-	TRBV6-2/TRBV6-3	TRBJ1-5	CASSFRQLNQPQHF	TGTGCCAGCAGTTTCCGACAGCTCAATCAGCCCCAGCATTTT
-	TRBD2	TRBV6-5	TRBJ2-7	CASTSGISYEQYF	TGTGCTTCGACTAGCGGGATCTCCTACGAGCAGTACTTC
many	-	TRBV21-1	TRBJ2-7	CASSKEGVASSYEQYF	TGTGCCAGCAGCAAAGAGGGAGTAGCGAGCTCCTACGAGCAGTACTTC
-	TRBD2	TRBV15	TRBJ2-4	CATSGWTSGGDKNIQYF	TGTGCCACCAGCGGCTGGACTAGCGGGGGAGACAAAAACATTCAGTACTTC
-	-	TRBV12-3/TRBV12-4	TRBJ2-3	CASSTLDTQYF	TGTGCCAGCAGTACTCTAGATACGCAGTATTTT
-	TRBD2	TRBV14	TRBJ2-1	CASSQGGRRDFEQFF	TGTGCCAGCAGCCAAGGCGGGAGAAGGGATTTCGAGCAGTTCTTC
-	TRBD2	TRBV6-6	TRBJ2-5	CASPGLAVIQETQYF	TGTGCCAGCCCCGGACTAGCGGTTATCCAAGAGACCCAGTACTTC
-	-	TRBV10-3	TRBJ2-5	CAISEGDRLGLSQYF	TGTGCCATCAGTGAGGGGGACCGGCTCGGTCTTTCCCAGTACTTC
many	-	TRBV6-1	TRBJ1-2	CASSGPGTSSNYGYTF	TGTGCCAGCAGTGGTCCGGGGACCTCCTCTAACTATGGCTACACCTTC
once	TRBD1	TRBV27	TRBJ2-5	CASTATGRGEETQYF	TGTGCCAGCACCGCGACAGGGAGAGGGGAAGAGACCCAGTACTTC
-	-	TRBV7-2	TRBJ1-1	CASSPGIIMNTEAFF	TGTGCCAGCAGCCCCGGGATTATCATGAACACTGAAGCTTTCTTT
-	-	TRBV5-4	TRBJ2-1	CASSGPTKTGEQFF	TGTGCCAGCTCGGGCCCCACTAAAACGGGTGAGCAGTTCTTC
-	TRBD1	TRBV27	TRBJ1-1	CASSAPRQGSTEAFF	TGTGCCAGCAGTGCCCCCCGACAGGGTTCCACTGAAGCTTTCTTT
-	TRBD1	TRBV5-1	TRBJ2-5	CASSGTGEYQETQYF	TGCGCCAGCAGTGGTACAGGGGAGTACCAAGAGACCCAGTACTTC
once	-	TRBV27	TRBJ2-6	CASSLRGTGANVLTF	TGTGCCAGCAGTTTGAGGGGTACTGGGGCCAACGTCCTGACTTTC
-	TRBD1	TRBV24-1	TRBJ2-1	CATSGGTGYNEQFF	TGTGCCACCAGTGGCGGGACAGGGTACAATGAGCAGTTCTTC
-	TRBD1	TRBV11-3	TRBJ1-3	CASSSRTGGESAPGNTIYF	TGTGCCAGCAGCTCTCGGACAGGGGGCGAATCTGCGCCTGGAAACACCATATATTTT
-	TRBD1	TRBV6-5	TRBJ1-6	CASRGQVYTSPLHF	TGTGCCAGCAGAGGACAGGTCTATACCTCACCCCTCCACTTT
-	TRBD1	TRBV9	TRBJ2-1	CASSTPGQVNNEQFF	TGTGCCAGCAGCACGCCGGGACAGGTGAACAATGAGCAGTTCTTC
-	-	TRBV4-1	TRBJ1-1	CASSQGGMGGLNTEAFF	TGCGCCAGCAGCCAAGGAGGAATGGGGGGCCTGAACACTGAAGCTTTCTTT
-	-	TRBV10-3	TRBJ2-3	CAISESKRDTDTQYF	TGTGCCATCAGTGAGTCAAAGAGGGATACAGATACGCAGTATTTT
once	-	TRBV7-9	TRBJ2-7	CASSSDRTFLPTYEQYF	TGTGCCAGCAGCTCGGACAGAACCTTCCTACCTACCTACGAGCAGTACTTC
once	-	TRBV5-1	TRBJ1-2	CASSLGRGNYGYTF	TGCGCCAGCAGCTTGGGACGGGGTAACTATGGCTACACCTTC
-	-	TRBV5-1	TRBJ2-2	CASRRQAGGAVF	TGCGCCAGCAGACGACAGGCTGGCGGAGCTGTTTTT
-	TRBD1	TRBV9	TRBJ2-1	CASSVVPGGSNNEQFF	TGTGCCAGCAGCGTAGTGCCAGGGGGTTCCAACAATGAGCAGTTCTTC
-	-	TRBV10-2	TRBJ2-7	CASCVGGGYEQYF	TGCGCCAGCTGCGTAGGTGGCGGGTACGAGCAGTACTTC
-	-	TRBV5-1	TRBJ1-5	CASSLGDWPNQPQHF	TGCGCCAGCAGCTTGGGGGACTGGCCCAATCAGCCCCAGCATTTT
-	-	TRBV10-3	TRBJ1-4	CAIRGGLGEKLFF	TGTGCCATCAGGGGAGGGCTAGGGGAAAAACTGTTTTTT
once	-	TRBV6-5	TRBJ1-1	CASTGTRAGEAFF	TGTGCCAGCACCGGGACTAGGGCCGGTGAAGCTTTCTTT
once	-	TRBV2	TRBJ2-7	CASALTIEQYF	TGTGCCAGCGCCCTGACGATCGAGCAGTACTTC
-	TRBD2	TRBV28	TRBJ2-2	CASSLTSGRAGELFF	TGTGCCAGCAGTTTGACTAGCGGGAGGGCCGGGGAGCTGTTTTTT
-	-	TRBV6-2/TRBV6-3	TRBJ2-4	CASSYGSLAKNIQYF	TGTGCCAGCAGTTATGGTTCCCTAGCCAAAAACATTCAGTACTTC
-	TRBD2	TRBV4-2	TRBJ2-1	CASSRTSGSYNEQFF	TGTGCCAGCAGTCGGACTAGCGGGAGTTACAATGAGCAGTTCTTC
once	-	TRBV9	TRBJ1-6	CASSVGTAYNSPLHF	TGTGCCAGCAGCGTAGGGACAGCCTATAATTCACCCCTCCACTTT
-	-	TRBV6-2/TRBV6-3	TRBJ2-1	CASSSERVSSYNEQFF	TGTGCCAGCAGTAGTGAGCGGGTCAGCTCCTACAATGAGCAGTTCTTC
-	TRBD1	TRBV28	TRBJ1-2	CASRGQGQGHYGYTF	TGTGCCAGCAGGGGGCAGGGACAGGGGCACTATGGCTACACCTTC
-	-	TRBV5-5	TRBJ1-1	CASSRRQTANTEAFF	TGTGCCAGCAGCCGAAGACAAACAGCGAACACTGAAGCTTTCTTT
-	-	TRBV10-3	TRBJ2-2	CAISEKGSTGELFF	TGTGCCATCAGTGAGAAGGGATCCACCGGGGAGCTGTTTTTT
-	TRBD1	TRBV5-1	TRBJ1-3	CASSRGPLQGALENTIYF	TGCGCCAGCAGCCGGGGGCCCCTACAGGGGGCTCTGGAAAACACCATATATTTT
once	-	TRBV7-2	TRBJ1-3	CASSPLVGNTIYF	TGTGCCAGCAGTCCCTTGGTAGGAAACACCATATATTTT
-	-	TRBV5-6	TRBJ1-3	CASSLGGLPSSGNTIYF	TGTGCCAGCAGCTTGGGGGGACTTCCGAGCTCTGGAAACACCATATATTTT
once	-	TRBV4-2	TRBJ1-2	CASSQESKLYGYTF	TGTGCCAGCAGCCAAGAGTCGAAACTTTATGGCTACACCTTC